The following is a T cell receptor beta chain sequence with its context. The target of this receptor is not known. One base away there is no much larger clone; base qualities are not given. This entry belongs to a study of blood T cell repertoires in COVID-19 (TCRdb year 2020). About the study as a whole: The collaborator samples originated in the United States, Italy and Spain and spanned the acute and convalescent phases of COVID-19. A de-identified subject ID, COVID-19 status, age in years and sex were almost always included in the sample metadata. Subjects who had been exposed to COVID-19, were actively infected with it, or had recovered from it provided the deeply sampled blood TCRbeta repertoires that made up the dataset. Where available, HLA class I and class II types were taken from metadata supplied by the sample provider and were not determined by assay-based typing. The samples were drawn from two sources: the first 160 participants of the ongoing ImmuneRACE study, and 1,000 to 1,500 subjects contributed by 6 global collaborators. The prospective study material was composed of cDNA or gDNA derived from T cells, B-cell-depleted T cells, or PBMCs. The repertoires were released in a freely available public database meant as a resource for research on the immune response to SARS-CoV-2.

TCRbeta CDR3 regions were amplified from genomic DNA by means of the immunoSEQ Assay, a bias-controlled multiplex PCR. In the original analysis: The number of nucleated cells in each sample was estimated from the amplification of reference gene primers within the assay. To quantify the absolute abundance of each unique TCRbeta CDR3 rearrangement, sequence reads were collapsed and filtered. For each sample, productive Simpson clonality was calculated as the square root of Simpson's diversity index over productive rearrangements. Imported from immuneACCESS, the table was reduced by TCRdb to in-frame sequences with V and J called. These copies leave out some clones; in studies compared against another copy, an unresolved V gene accounts for under half, and the cause of the remainder is not known. The DNA gave D and trimming, while V, J and clone size come from that table. Counted in this sample were 140,000 to 150,000 clones; 70% to 90% of them appeared once. The ten largest clones take up 13% of the sample.

CDR1 and CDR2 (MNHNS, SASEGT) derive from the germline V gene. V is pared back by 2 bases and J by 6 bases, with 14 bases lying between the germline termini. Measured from the cysteine to the phenylalanine, the CDR3 is 14 residues long. Only the CDR3 part of the read is kept: 42 bases, read in frame from the first base. Each collaborating institution followed its own protocols to collect whole blood in K2EDTA tubes. Collaborator samples were shipped for TCRbeta analysis as frozen whole blood, isolated PBMCs, or DNA extracted from either sample type. The research as a whole found: The quantity of clinical and demographic metadata differed by source and by participant and was supplied without curation.

This clonotype originated in a man in his 60s with active or convalescent COVID-19. Recombination joined TRBV6-1 with TRBJ2-7, with the D gene not confidently named. Material for sequencing was peripheral blood. The sequence in DNA is TGTGCCAGCAGTGAATCAACAGTGATGGCCGAGCAGTACTTC. The resulting protein is CASSESTVMAEQYF.